Listed here are 21 T cell receptor beta chains from one sample, sequenced in a study of blood T cell repertoires in COVID-19. Libraries were prepared by immunoSEQ multiplex PCR; TCRdb keeps only in-frame clonotypes and omits some of them. The table shows under 300,000 clones, with approximately 91% occurring only once. Specimen: peripheral blood. All receptors derive from a woman aged 40 to 49 who had recovered from COVID-19.

V and J are TRBV27 and TRBJ2-5, with D tentatively TRBD2 (6 bases). Trimming left V 5 bases short and J 5 bases short, with 12 bases between. This CDR3 comprises 13 residues. Per the germline V gene, CDR1 is MNHEY and CDR2 is SMNVEV (reference sequence). The CDR3 is CASSASRGETQYF. As DNA, the CDR3 is TGTGCCAGCAGTGCCTCCCGGGGGGAGACCCAGTACTTC.

The chain links TRBV6-2 or TRBV6-3 to TRBJ2-3, with a possible D match to TRBD2 (6 bases). CDR1 and CDR2 (germline): MNHEY, SVGEGT. The CDR3 extends over 15 amino acids. The V end lost 5 bases, the J end lost 0 bases, and 12 bases lay between the germline ends. In nucleotides, the CDR3 is TGTGCCAGCAGTCAGCGGGTCACTAGCACAGATACGCAGTATTTT. It codes for CASSQRVTSTDTQYF.

The gene calls are TRBV24-1 and TRBJ2-2, with 7 bases that match TRBD1. Per the germline V gene, CDR1 is KGHDR and CDR2 is SFDVKD. The CDR3 contains 18 residues. Losses at the gene ends were 9 bases for V and 0 bases for J; bases not matched to a gene: 15. This CDR3 reads CATGSDRDRYANTGELFF. Here the CDR3 DNA reads TGTGCCACCGGGAGCGACAGGGACCGTTACGCGAACACCGGGGAGCTGTTTTTT.

The count of this clone is one. The rearrangement joins TRBV12-3 or TRBV12-4 to TRBJ2-7; 7 bases map to TRBD1. The CDR3 totals 13 residues. Trimming cost V 6 bases and J 7 bases; bases outside gene matches: 9. CDR3 residues: CASRSGQLGEQYF. The CDR3 bases are TGTGCCAGCAGATCGGGACAGCTTGGGGAGCAGTACTTC.

This CDR3 is CASSRNLAESYEQYF. The CDR3, as DNA: TGCGCCAGCAGCCGAAATCTGGCAGAATCCTACGAGCAGTACTTC. The chain carries TRBV4-1 and TRBJ2-7; D unclear. The CDR3 extends over 15 amino acids. CDR1 is MGHRA and CDR2 is YSYEKL in the germline V gene. Trimming removed 4 bases at V and 1 base at J, with 14 bases between.

The rearrangement uses TRBV19 and TRBJ1-5; D is unclear. This CDR3 contains 14 residues. The V end was cut by 0 bases, the J end by 3 bases, with 6 bases between. Per the germline V gene, CDR1 is LNHDA and CDR2 is SQIVND (reference sequence). DNA of the CDR3: TGTGCCAGTAGTATAGACAGGTCCAATCAGCCCCAGCATTTT. Its translation is CASSIDRSNQPQHF.

The chain is built from TRBV5-4 and TRBJ1-3; a possible D gene is TRBD1 (6 bases). Trimming cost V 4 bases and J 4 bases, with 6 bases left between them. Looked up from germline, CDR1 is SGHNT and CDR2 is YYREEE (reference sequence). This CDR3 spans 12 amino acids. As DNA, the CDR3 is TGTGCCAGCAGCCAGGGGGGAAACACCATATATTTT. This sequence encodes CASSQGGNTIYF. Using reference TRBV5-4 and TRBJ1-3 for the parts outside the CDR3, the full variable domain is ETGVTQSPTHLIKTRGQQVTLRCSSQSGHNTVSWYQQALGQGPQFIFQYYREEENGRGNFPPRFSGLQFPNYSSELNVNALELDDSALYLCASSQGGNTIYFGEGSWLTVV.

The J gene is TRBJ1-5, the V gene TRBV21-1. TRBV21-1 is a pseudogene. This CDR3 contains 15 residues. CDR3 protein: CASSWGGRNNQPQHF. In DNA form, the CDR3 reads TGTGCCAGCAGTTGGGGAGGCAGGAACAATCAGCCCCAGCATTTT.

This chain uses TRBV6-5 with TRBJ2-1; 7 nucleotides match TRBD2. The CDR3 is made up of 13 amino acids. After removal of 8 bases from V and 7 bases from J, the junction contained 8 bases not matched to a gene. CDR1 is MNHEY, CDR2 SVGAGI, per germline. The CDR3 spells CASGASGENEQFF. The DNA of the CDR3 is TGTGCCAGCGGGGCTAGCGGTGAGAATGAGCAGTTCTTC.

This chain joins TRBV13 and TRBJ2-7, with a tentative D call TRBD2 (5 bases). V lost 5 bases and J lost 3, with 14 bases in between. The CDR3 is 14 residues long. The germline V gene encodes CDR1 PRHDT and CDR2 FYEKMQ (reference sequence). CDR3 DNA: TGTGCCAGCAGCCTGCTCAGCGGTAGCTACGAGCAGTACTTC. Protein: CASSLLSGSYEQYF.

V usage is TRBV19 and J usage is TRBJ1-6; D unclear. The V end lost 6 bases, the J end lost 5 bases, and 14 bases lay between the germline ends. The CDR3 runs 15 residues. Germline V gene lookup returns CDR1 LNHDA and CDR2 SQIVND (reference sequence). CDR3 DNA: TGTGCCAGTAGGATTCTTTCGGGGAATAATTCACCCCTCCACTTT. It yields the protein CASRILSGNNSPLHF.

The CDR3 protein is CASSPRLAGGRETQYF. CDR3 sequence (DNA): TGTGCCAGCAGCCCCAGACTAGCGGGGGGGAGGGAGACCCAGTACTTC. V gene TRBV7-2 combines with J gene TRBJ2-5, with 14 positions matching TRBD2. V lost 5 bases to trimming and J lost 5 bases; unmatched junction nucleotides: 7. Germline-derived CDR1 and CDR2 are SGHTA and FQGNSA. This CDR3 is built from 16 residues.

The chain employs TRBV6-5 and TRBJ1-2; D gene ambiguous. V was pared by 2 bases and J by 2 bases, with 9 bases between. Germline V gene lookup returns CDR1 MNHEY and CDR2 SVGAGI. CDR3 size: 14 residues. CDR3 loop: CASSYEFGNYGYTF. DNA of the CDR3: TGTGCCAGCAGTTACGAGTTCGGGAACTATGGCTACACCTTC.

The chain is built from TRBV7-9 and TRBJ1-2; 11 bases align to TRBD1. The CDR3 contains 16 residues. The V gene end was trimmed by 8 bases and the J gene end by 2 bases; junction bases not matched to a gene: 10. Germline V gene lookup returns CDR1 SEHNR and CDR2 FQNEAQ (reference sequence). DNA for the CDR3: TGTGCCAGCGGACAGGGGGCGCGAGGCGGGAACTATGGCTACACCTTC. This gives the protein CASGQGARGGNYGYTF. Using reference TRBV7-9 and TRBJ1-2 for the parts outside the CDR3, the full variable domain is DTGVSQNPRHKITKRGQNVTFRCDPISEHNRLYWYRQTLGQGPEFLTYFQNEAQLEKSRLLSDRFSAERPKGSFSTLEIQRTEQGDSAMYLCASGQGARGGNYGYTFGSGTRLTVV.

The V and J genes are TRBV19 and TRBJ2-4; tentatively, D is TRBD2 (6 bases). This CDR3 contains 11 residues. Trimming cost V 6 bases and J 6 bases, with 6 bases left between them. Germline CDR1 LNHDA, CDR2 SQIVND (reference sequence). CDR3 sequence (DNA): TGTGCCAGTAGGCGGGGAAACATTCAGTACTTC. Residues: CASRRGNIQYF.

The rearrangement links TRBV7-9 to TRBJ2-1, with a tentative D call TRBD2 (5 bases). Germline lookup yields CDR1 SEHNR and CDR2 FQNEAQ (reference sequence). The CDR3 loop spans 14 amino acids. V gave up 8 bases and J gave up 6 bases, with 17 bases separating them. CDR3 amino acids: CASVGGNMGNEQFF. Written as DNA, the CDR3 is TGTGCCAGCGTTGGAGGCAACATGGGCAATGAGCAGTTCTTC.

This sequence joins TRBV5-5 and TRBJ2-5, with D hard to call. The germline V gene has CDR1 SGHKS and CDR2 YYEKEE (reference sequence). The V gene lost 4 bases and the J gene lost 7 bases, with 17 bases spanning the gap. This CDR3 has 14 residues. CDR3 nucleotide sequence: TGTGCCAGCAGCACCTGGGCCTCCTGGGTGACCCAGTACTTC. It codes for CASSTWASWVTQYF. Based on the CDR3 plus reference TRBV5-5 and TRBJ2-5, the full variable domain is DAGVTQSPTHLIKTRGQQVTLRCSPISGHKSVSWYQQVLGQGPQFIFQYYEKEERGRGNFPDRFSARQFPNYSSELNVNALLLGDSALYLCASSTWASWVTQYFGPGTRLLVL.

The J gene is TRBJ1-1, the V gene TRBV25-1; D is undetermined. Germline-derived CDR1 and CDR2 are MGHDK and SYGVNS. This CDR3 is 16 amino acids long. Trimming shortened V by 0 bases and J by 1 base, and 12 bases separated the two germline ends. CDR3 region: CASSEYTQAGNTEAFF. The CDR3 DNA sequence: TGTGCCAGCAGTGAATACACCCAGGCCGGGAACACTGAAGCTTTCTTT.

The chain joins TRBV2 to TRBJ2-3; TRBD2 matches 14 bases. This CDR3 comprises 15 residues. The germline gives CDR1 SNHLY, CDR2 FYNNEI. V dropped 7 bases and J dropped 3; count of bases not matched to a gene: 3. The DNA for the CDR3 is TGTGCCAGCAAATGGACTAGCGGGGGGACAGATACGCAGTATTTT. Encoded protein: CASKWTSGGTDTQYF.

V gene TRBV19 combines with J gene TRBJ2-3; 10 positions agree with TRBD1. The CDR3 runs to 15 residues. Trimming took 7 bases from V and 3 from J; bases not matched to a gene: 7. Germline CDR1 is LNHDA and CDR2 is SQIVND (reference sequence). CDR3 loop: CASTKDRGGTDTQYF. The DNA for the CDR3 is TGTGCCAGTACTAAGGACAGGGGGGGGACAGATACGCAGTATTTT.

The chain joins TRBV30 to TRBJ1-2, with D unclear. The CDR3 has 14 amino acids. Germline assignment: CDR1 GTSNPN and CDR2 SVGIG (reference sequence). Trimming cost V 3 bases and J 0 bases, with 11 bases left between them. The CDR3 sequence: CAWRKGAPNYGYTF. In DNA form, the CDR3 reads TGTGCCTGGAGAAAGGGAGCCCCTAACTATGGCTACACCTTC.